This TCR beta chain came from a study of vaccination and CD4 T cells after COVID-19. Study information: Cells were stimulated with overlapping spike peptide pools from SARS-CoV-2, HCoV-NL63, HCoV-OC43 and HCoV-229E.

Germline V lookup: CDR1 SGHTA, CDR2 FQGNSA. The CDR3 extends over 14 amino acids. V lost 4 bases, J lost 7 bases, and 13 bases lay in between. As to this clonotype: Its target is unknown.

Cultured CD4+ T-cell DNA underwent Oncomine TCR Beta short-read sequencing. The source of extracted genomic DNA was cultured CD4+ T cells. Each CDR3 protein is one row after TCRdb ran MiXCR on the PCR reads. The sample comprises roughly 20,000 distinct CDR3 sequences, approximately 59% of which are singletons, and roughly 23% rests with the top ten. The treatment denotes: 10-day PBMC culture with coronavirus spike peptide pools or control peptides (ViraFEST assay). The origin of this receptor is a human donor who received a COVID-19 vaccine. The V gene is TRBV7-2, the J gene TRBJ1-4; D might be TRBD1 (6 bases). Material: CD4+ T cells from blood, cultured in vitro, obtained before SARS-CoV-2 vaccination. CDR3 residues: CASSSTGRGEKLFF. Written as DNA, the CDR3 is TGTGCCAGCAGCTCGACAGGAAGAGGTGAAAAACTGTTTTTT.